A selection of T cell receptor beta chains follows, all from one sample in a study of graft-versus-host responses after intestinal transplantation. Measured with immunoSEQ multiplex PCR; TCRdb has only the in-frame clones, and not every one. The sample lists approximately 70,000 clones, roughly 92% occurring once. The specimen was bone marrow, collected less than 750 days after intestinal transplantation. These receptors were collected from a human patient who received an intestinal transplant, so some T cells may come from the graft donor. The CDR3 runs from the conserved cysteine through the conserved F or W. A D gene is named only where the DNA matches it firmly. Clone size is not always given. Where it is, it says once, few, many or a class for expanded clones.

d_call,j_call,clone_size,v_call,cdr3_aa,cdr3_nt
.,TRBJ1-5,.,TRBV4-1,CASSQAAGASNQPQHF,TGCGCCAGCAGCCAAGCGGCAGGGGCTAGCAATCAGCCCCAGCATTTT
.,TRBJ2-7,once,TRBV5-1,CASSLRAGEAHEQYF,TGCGCCAGCAGCTTGAGGGCAGGTGAAGCTCACGAGCAGTACTTC
TRBD1,TRBJ1-1,.,TRBV10-3,CAISEGDRGRWTEAFF,TGTGCCATCAGTGAGGGGGACAGGGGGCGATGGACTGAAGCTTTCTTT
.,TRBJ2-1,.,TRBV27,CASSFRRDISSYNEQFF,TGTGCCAGCAGTTTTCGTCGCGATATTAGCTCCTACAATGAGCAGTTCTTC
TRBD2,TRBJ2-5,.,TRBV10-3,CAISEGLAGDETQYF,TGTGCCATCAGTGAGGGACTAGCGGGAGATGAGACCCAGTACTTC
.,TRBJ2-2,.,TRBV2,CASSSSSTGELFF,TGTGCCAGCAGTTCCAGCAGTACCGGGGAGCTGTTTTTT
.,TRBJ2-1,.,TRBV5-1,CASSLQPLTRDNEQFF,TGCGCCAGCAGCCTGCAGCCTTTGACTAGGGACAATGAGCAGTTCTTC
.,TRBJ2-1,.,TRBV5-1,CASSFGGRSEQFF,TGCGCCAGCAGCTTCGGGGGTAGGAGTGAGCAGTTCTTC
.,TRBJ2-7,once,TRBV10-3,CAAWEGEGDEQYF,TGTGCCGCCTGGGAAGGGGAGGGGGACGAGCAGTACTTC
TRBD2,TRBJ2-1,.,TRBV15,CATRTSGPNEQFF,TGTGCCACCCGGACTAGCGGGCCCAATGAGCAGTTCTTC
.,TRBJ1-3,.,TRBV2,CASSEGPPNSGNTIYF,TGTGCCAGCAGTGAAGGCCCTCCCAACTCTGGAAACACCATATATTTT
TRBD2,TRBJ2-1,.,TRBV4-1,CASSQEGGFDEQFF,TGCGCCAGCAGCCAAGAGGGGGGGTTCGATGAGCAGTTCTTC
TRBD1,TRBJ2-2,.,TRBV5-1,CASSLGQGDTGELFF,TGCGCCAGCAGCTTGGGACAGGGGGACACCGGGGAGCTGTTTTTT
.,TRBJ2-5,.,TRBV5-1,CASSTGSLETQYF,TGCGCCAGCAGCACCGGGTCGCTAGAGACCCAGTACTTC
.,TRBJ2-3,.,TRBV7-2,CASSPGPRADTQYF,TGTGCCAGCAGCCCAGGCCCCCGGGCAGATACGCAGTATTTT
.,TRBJ1-2,once,TRBV30,CALWARFYGYTF,TGTGCCCTCTGGGCCCGATTCTATGGCTACACCTTC
.,TRBJ1-2,.,TRBV5-1,CASSPGRGDGYTF,TGCGCCAGCAGCCCCGGGAGGGGCGATGGCTACACCTTC
.,TRBJ2-3,.,TRBV9,CARPRTQVGGPDTQYF,TGTGCCAGACCACGCACCCAAGTGGGAGGACCAGATACGCAGTATTTT
.,TRBJ1-4,.,TRBV7-9,CASSLVLGRLGEKLFF,TGTGCCAGCAGCTTAGTTTTGGGGCGCCTAGGCGAAAAACTGTTTTTT
TRBD2,TRBJ2-7,.,TRBV10-1,CASSSREGNEQYF,TGCGCCAGCAGCTCCAGGGAGGGCAACGAGCAGTACTTC
.,TRBJ2-2,.,TRBV5-1,CASSFGGEGAGELFF,TGCGCCAGCAGCTTTGGAGGGGAAGGGGCCGGGGAGCTGTTTTTT
.,TRBJ2-1,.,TRBV4-1,CASSQDWEEQFF,TGCGCCAGCAGCCAAGATTGGGAGGAGCAGTTCTTC
.,TRBJ2-7,once,TRBV5-4,CASRPGPGSYEQYF,TGTGCCAGCAGACCCGGCCCGGGATCCTACGAGCAGTACTTC
.,TRBJ1-4,.,TRBV30,CAWRAIEGDRLFF,TGTGCCTGGAGGGCTATTGAGGGCGATCGGCTGTTTTTT
.,TRBJ2-6,once,TRBV9,CASSAPRTSSGANVLTF,TGTGCCAGCAGCGCCCCCCGGACCAGCTCTGGGGCCAACGTCCTGACTTTC
.,TRBJ2-7,once,TRBV7-2,CASSLAGGGALYEQYF,TGTGCCAGCAGCTTAGCGGGAGGGGGGGCTTTATACGAGCAGTACTTC
TRBD1,TRBJ2-7,.,TRBV10-1,CASSAGTGGPYEQYF,TGCGCCAGCAGTGCCGGGACAGGGGGGCCCTACGAGCAGTACTTC
.,TRBJ1-1,.,TRBV28,CASSLMATEAFF,TGTGCCAGCAGTTTAATGGCCACTGAAGCTTTCTTT
.,TRBJ1-2,few,TRBV7-9,CASSLGVPGSNGYTF,TGTGCCAGCAGCTTAGGTGTACCAGGGTCCAATGGCTACACCTTC
.,TRBJ1-5,.,TRBV6-1,CASSEEYGSNQPQHF,TGTGCCAGCAGTGAAGAGTACGGTAGCAATCAGCCCCAGCATTTT
TRBD1,TRBJ2-7,.,TRBV18,CASAKPQGLNSYEQYF,TGTGCCAGCGCCAAACCACAGGGGCTTAACTCCTACGAGCAGTACTTC
.,TRBJ1-2,.,TRBV9,CASSPHNPRDGYTF,TGTGCCAGCAGCCCCCATAACCCCCGGGATGGCTACACCTTC
.,TRBJ1-2,.,TRBV13,CASSQTLYGYTF,TGTGCCAGCAGCCAGACCCTCTATGGCTACACCTTC
TRBD1,TRBJ2-7,.,TRBV5-6,CASSLDTGGPSSYEQYF,TGTGCCAGCAGCTTAGACACAGGGGGCCCTAGCTCCTACGAGCAGTACTTC
TRBD2,TRBJ2-3,.,TRBV9,CASSLSGGQGTDTQYF,TGTGCCAGCAGCCTGAGCGGGGGGCAAGGCACAGATACGCAGTATTTT
.,TRBJ2-5,.,TRBV5-1,CASRTQGDGETQYF,TGCGCCAGCAGAACCCAGGGAGATGGGGAGACCCAGTACTTC
.,TRBJ2-5,.,TRBV9,CASSVDPADQETQYF,TGTGCCAGCAGCGTAGACCCGGCGGACCAAGAGACCCAGTACTTC
TRBD2,TRBJ2-1,.,TRBV11-2,CASSLLAGNEQFF,TGTGCCAGCAGCTTGTTAGCGGGCAATGAGCAGTTCTTC
.,TRBJ1-1,.,TRBV5-1,CASSLYPGGRGTDTEAFF,TGCGCCAGCAGCTTGTACCCCGGAGGTAGAGGGACTGACACTGAAGCTTTCTTT
.,TRBJ2-7,.,TRBV28,CASSAAYSYEQYF,TGTGCCAGCAGCGCCGCGTATAGCTACGAGCAGTACTTC
TRBD1,TRBJ1-2,.,TRBV6-5,CASNPSQGVGYGYTF,TGTGCCAGCAACCCATCCCAGGGGGTCGGGTATGGCTACACCTTC
.,TRBJ2-1,.,TRBV7-3,CASSAYPEGYNEQFF,TGTGCCAGCAGCGCATATCCGGAGGGATACAATGAGCAGTTCTTC
.,TRBJ1-2,.,TRBV30,CAWSGGGYGYTF,TGTGCCTGGAGTGGGGGGGGCTATGGCTACACCTTC
TRBD2,TRBJ2-2,.,TRBV6-5,CASSDGRATGELFF,TGTGCCAGCAGTGACGGGAGGGCCACCGGGGAGCTGTTTTTT
.,TRBJ2-2,.,TRBV11-1,CASSFDGGDTGELFF,TGTGCCAGCAGCTTCGACGGCGGGGACACCGGGGAGCTGTTTTTT
TRBD1,TRBJ2-7,.,TRBV19,CASSIEGTGGRHEQYF,TGTGCCAGTAGTATAGAGGGTACAGGGGGCAGACACGAGCAGTACTTC
TRBD2,TRBJ2-1,.,TRBV15,CATRDGRGSYNEQFF,TGTGCCACCAGGGACGGGAGGGGCAGCTACAATGAGCAGTTCTTC
TRBD1,TRBJ1-2,few,TRBV9,CASSVATGYGYTF,TGTGCCAGCAGCGTAGCGACAGGGTATGGCTACACCTTC